Included here is one TCR beta chain sequence, with context. Its antigen is not known. As for time point: week 23, last vaccination. Doses consisted of 300 ug of mutant IDH1 20-mer peptide each, paired with topical imiquimod. The donors had new WHO grade 3 or 4 astrocytomas; these were IDH1-mutant and ATRX-lost. The V gene lost 3 bases and the J gene lost 8 bases, with 17 bases spanning the gap. This CDR3 is built from 15 residues. Looked up from germline, CDR1 is SGHNT and CDR2 is YYREEE (reference sequence). These data are taken from a study of a mutant IDH1 vaccine in newly diagnosed glioma. Only in-frame clones appear in the TCRdb table, and some are missing; sequencing was by immunoSEQ multiplex PCR. The sample comprises about 44,000 clones, approximately 89% of which are singletons, and roughly 4% rests with the top ten.

This specimen was PBMCs, taken from a glioma patient whose treatment included an IDH1 peptide vaccine. The origin of this receptor is a man aged 50-59 years with glioma. This rearrangement joins TRBV5-4 to TRBJ1-4, with a possible D match to TRBD1 (6 bases). The CDR3 loop reads CASSSSPGASEKLFF. The CDR3 nucleotides are TGTGCCAGCAGCTCCTCCCCGGGGGCATCAGAAAAACTGTTTTTT.